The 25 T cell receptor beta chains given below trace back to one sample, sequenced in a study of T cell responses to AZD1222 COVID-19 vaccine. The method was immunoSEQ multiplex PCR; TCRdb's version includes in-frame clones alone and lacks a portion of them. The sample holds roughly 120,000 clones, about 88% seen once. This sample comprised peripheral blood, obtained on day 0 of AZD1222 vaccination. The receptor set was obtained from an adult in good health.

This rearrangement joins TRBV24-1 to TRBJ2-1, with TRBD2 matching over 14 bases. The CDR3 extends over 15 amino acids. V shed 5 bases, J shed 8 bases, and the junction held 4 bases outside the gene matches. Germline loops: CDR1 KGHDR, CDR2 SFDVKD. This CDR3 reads CATSVGTSGSDEQFF. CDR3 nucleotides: TGTGCCACCAGTGTCGGGACTAGCGGGAGCGATGAGCAGTTCTTC.

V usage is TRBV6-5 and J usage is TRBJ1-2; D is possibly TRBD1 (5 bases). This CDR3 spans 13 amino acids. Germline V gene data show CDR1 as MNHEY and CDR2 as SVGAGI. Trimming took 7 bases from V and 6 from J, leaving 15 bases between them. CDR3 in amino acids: CASIMTVLDGYTF. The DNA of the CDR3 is TGTGCCAGCATTATGACAGTCTTGGATGGCTACACCTTC.

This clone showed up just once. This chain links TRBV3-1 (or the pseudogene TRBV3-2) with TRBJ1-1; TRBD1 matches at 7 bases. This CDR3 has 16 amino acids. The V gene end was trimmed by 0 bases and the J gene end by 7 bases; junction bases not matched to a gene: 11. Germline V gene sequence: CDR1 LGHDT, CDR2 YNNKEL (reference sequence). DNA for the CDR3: TGTGCCAGCAGCCAAGATCCCGGCAGGGGGACAGTTGAAGCTTTCTTT. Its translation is CASSQDPGRGTVEAFF.

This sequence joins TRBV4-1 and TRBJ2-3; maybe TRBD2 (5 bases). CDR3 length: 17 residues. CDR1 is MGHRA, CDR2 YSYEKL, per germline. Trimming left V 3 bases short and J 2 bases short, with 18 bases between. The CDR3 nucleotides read TGCGCCAGCAGCCATGGAGCGATAGCGAAGAACACAGATACGCAGTATTTT. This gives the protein CASSHGAIAKNTDTQYF.

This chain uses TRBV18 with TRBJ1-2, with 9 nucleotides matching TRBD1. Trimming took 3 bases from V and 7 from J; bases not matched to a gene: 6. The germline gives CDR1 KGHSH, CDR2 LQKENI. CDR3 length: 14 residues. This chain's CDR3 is CASSPKQGARGYTF. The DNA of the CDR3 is TGTGCCAGCTCACCGAAACAGGGGGCCCGTGGCTACACCTTC.

The CDR3 spells CASSLWNTGELFF. The CDR3 DNA reads as TGCGCCAGCAGCTTATGGAACACCGGGGAGCTGTTTTTT. The rearrangement joins TRBV5-1 to TRBJ2-2, with D hard to call. Trimming pared 2 bases from V and 1 base from J, leaving 3 bases between. The germline gives CDR1 SGHRS, CDR2 YFSETQ. This CDR3 has 13 residues.

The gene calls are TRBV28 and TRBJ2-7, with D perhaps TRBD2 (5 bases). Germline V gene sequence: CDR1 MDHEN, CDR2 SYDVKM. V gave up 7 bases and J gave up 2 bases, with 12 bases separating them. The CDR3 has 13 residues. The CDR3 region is CASNNNGAYEQYF. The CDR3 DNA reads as TGTGCCAGCAATAATAACGGGGCCTACGAGCAGTACTTC.

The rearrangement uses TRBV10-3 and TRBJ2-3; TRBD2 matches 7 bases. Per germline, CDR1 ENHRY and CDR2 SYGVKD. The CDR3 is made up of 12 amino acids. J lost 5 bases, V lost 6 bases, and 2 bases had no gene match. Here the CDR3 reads CAIRVAGDTQYF. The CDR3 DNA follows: TGTGCCATCAGGGTAGCGGGAGATACGCAGTATTTT.

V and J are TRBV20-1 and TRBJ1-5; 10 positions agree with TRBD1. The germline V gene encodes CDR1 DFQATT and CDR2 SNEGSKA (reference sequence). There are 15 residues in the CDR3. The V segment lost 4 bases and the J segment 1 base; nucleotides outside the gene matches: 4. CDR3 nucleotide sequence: TGCAGTGCTACTGACAGGGGGCTGAGCAATCAGCCCCAGCATTTT. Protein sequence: CSATDRGLSNQPQHF.

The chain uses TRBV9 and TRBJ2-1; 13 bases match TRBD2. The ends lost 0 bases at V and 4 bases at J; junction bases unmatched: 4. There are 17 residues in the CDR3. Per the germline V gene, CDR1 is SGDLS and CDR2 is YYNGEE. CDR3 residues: CASSVVGTSGAYNEQFF. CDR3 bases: TGTGCCAGCAGCGTAGTTGGGACTAGCGGGGCGTACAATGAGCAGTTCTTC. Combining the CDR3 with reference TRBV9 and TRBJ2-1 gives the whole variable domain DSGVTQTPKHLITATGQRVTLRCSPRSGDLSVYWYQQSLDQGLQFLIQYYNGEERAKGNILERFSAQQFPDLHSELNLSSLELGDSALYFCASSVVGTSGAYNEQFFGPGTRLTVL.

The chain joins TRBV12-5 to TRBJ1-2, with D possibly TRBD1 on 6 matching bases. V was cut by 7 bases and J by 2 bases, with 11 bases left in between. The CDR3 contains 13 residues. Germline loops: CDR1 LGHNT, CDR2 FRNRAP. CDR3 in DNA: TGTGCTAGTGCCAAGGACAGCAACTATGGCTACACCTTC. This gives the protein CASAKDSNYGYTF.

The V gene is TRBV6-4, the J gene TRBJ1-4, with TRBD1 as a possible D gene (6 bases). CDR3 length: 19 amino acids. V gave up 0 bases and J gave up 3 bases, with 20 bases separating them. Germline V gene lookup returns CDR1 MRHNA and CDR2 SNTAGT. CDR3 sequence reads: CASSDSTDPRTDPNEKLFF. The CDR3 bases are TGTGCCAGCAGTGACTCGACGGACCCCAGGACAGATCCTAATGAAAAACTGTTTTTT.

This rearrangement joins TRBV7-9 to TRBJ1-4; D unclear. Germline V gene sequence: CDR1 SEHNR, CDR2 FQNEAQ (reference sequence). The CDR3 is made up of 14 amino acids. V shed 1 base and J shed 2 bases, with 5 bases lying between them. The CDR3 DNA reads TGTGCCAGCAGCTTAGGAGGGACTAATGAAAAACTGTTTTTT. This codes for CASSLGGTNEKLFF.

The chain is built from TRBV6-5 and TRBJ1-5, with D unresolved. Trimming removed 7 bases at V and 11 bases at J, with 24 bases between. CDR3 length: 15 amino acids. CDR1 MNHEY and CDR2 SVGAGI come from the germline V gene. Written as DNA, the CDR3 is TGTGCCAGCATCCTCGGGGTAGGACCATGGTGGGCCCAGCATTTT. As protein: CASILGVGPWWAQHF.

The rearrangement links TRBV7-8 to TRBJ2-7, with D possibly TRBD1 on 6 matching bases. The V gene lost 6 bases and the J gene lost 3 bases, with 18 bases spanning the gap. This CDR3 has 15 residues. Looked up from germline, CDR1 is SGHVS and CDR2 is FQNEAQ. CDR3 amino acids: CASSNNRDGGYEQYF. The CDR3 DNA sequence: TGTGCCAGCAGTAACAACAGGGACGGCGGCTACGAGCAGTACTTC.

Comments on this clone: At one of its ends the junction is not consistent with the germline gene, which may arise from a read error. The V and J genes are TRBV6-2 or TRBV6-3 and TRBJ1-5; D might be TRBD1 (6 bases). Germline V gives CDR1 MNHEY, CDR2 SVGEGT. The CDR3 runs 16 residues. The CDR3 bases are TGTGCCAGCACTTACTCGTTGGTTGGGAGGGGGGAGCCCCAGCATTTT. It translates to CASTYSLVGRGEPQHF.

The CDR3 region is CASSGAGEIKLYNSPLHF. The CDR3 DNA reads as TGTGCCAGCAGCGGGGCGGGGGAAATTAAACTCTATAATTCACCCCTCCACTTT. This rearrangement joins TRBV2 to TRBJ1-6; perhaps TRBD1 as D (5 bases). The CDR3 has 18 amino acids. The germline V gene encodes CDR1 SNHLY and CDR2 FYNNEI. Trimming pared 6 bases from V and 3 bases from J, leaving 21 bases between.

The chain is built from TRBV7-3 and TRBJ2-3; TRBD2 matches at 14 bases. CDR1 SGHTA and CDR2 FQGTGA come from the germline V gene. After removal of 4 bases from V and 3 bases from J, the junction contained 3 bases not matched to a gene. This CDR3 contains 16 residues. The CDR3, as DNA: TGTGCCAGCAGCTCGGGACTAGCGGGGGCAACAGATACGCAGTATTTT. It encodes CASSSGLAGATDTQYF. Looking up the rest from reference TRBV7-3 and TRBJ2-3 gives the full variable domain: GAGVSQTPSNKVTEKGKYVELRCDPISGHTALYWYRQSLGQGPEFLIYFQGTGAADDSGLPNDRFFAVRPEGSVSTLKIQRTERGDSAVYLCASSSGLAGATDTQYFGPGTRLTVL.

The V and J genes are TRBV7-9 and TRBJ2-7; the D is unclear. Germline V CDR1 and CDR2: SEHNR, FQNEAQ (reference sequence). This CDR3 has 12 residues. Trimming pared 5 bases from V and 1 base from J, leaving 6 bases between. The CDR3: CASSPNSYEQYF. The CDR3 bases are TGTGCCAGCAGCCCTAATTCCTACGAGCAGTACTTC. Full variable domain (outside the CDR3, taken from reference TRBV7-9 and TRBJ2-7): DTGVSQNPRHKITKRGQNVTFRCDPISEHNRLYWYRQTLGQGPEFLTYFQNEAQLEKSRLLSDRFSAERPKGSFSTLEIQRTEQGDSAMYLCASSPNSYEQYFGPGTRLTVT.

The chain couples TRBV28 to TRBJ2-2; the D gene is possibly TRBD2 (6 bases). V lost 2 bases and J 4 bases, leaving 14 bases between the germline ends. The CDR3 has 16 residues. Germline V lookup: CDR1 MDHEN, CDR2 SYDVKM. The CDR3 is CASSLGGGSVTGELFF. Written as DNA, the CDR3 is TGTGCCAGCAGTTTAGGTGGGGGGTCCGTCACCGGGGAGCTGTTTTTT. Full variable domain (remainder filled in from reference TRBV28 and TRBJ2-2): DVKVTQSSRYLVKRTGEKVFLECVQDMDHENMFWYRQDPGLGLRLIYFSYDVKMKEKGDIPEGYSVSREKKERFSLILESASTNQTSMYLCASSLGGGSVTGELFFGEGSRLTVL.

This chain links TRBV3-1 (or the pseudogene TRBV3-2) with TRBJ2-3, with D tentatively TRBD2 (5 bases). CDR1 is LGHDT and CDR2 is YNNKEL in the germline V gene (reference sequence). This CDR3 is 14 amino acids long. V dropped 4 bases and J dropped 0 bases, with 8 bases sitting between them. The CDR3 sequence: CASSRSGSTDTQYF. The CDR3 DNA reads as TGTGCCAGCAGCCGAAGCGGAAGCACAGATACGCAGTATTTT.

The CDR3 DNA is TGCGCCAGCAGCTTGAGCCGGGCAGACTATGGCTACACCTTC. Its translation is CASSLSRADYGYTF. The chain combines TRBV5-1 with TRBJ1-2; no firm D call. With 1 base removed from V and 3 bases from J, the gap between germline ends came to 10 bases. The CDR3 runs to 14 residues. The germline V gene has CDR1 SGHRS and CDR2 YFSETQ.

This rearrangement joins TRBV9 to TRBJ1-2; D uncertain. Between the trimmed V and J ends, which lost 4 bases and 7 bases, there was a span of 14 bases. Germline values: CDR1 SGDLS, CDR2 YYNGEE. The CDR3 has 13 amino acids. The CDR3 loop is CASSLGGLGGYTF. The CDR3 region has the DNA TGTGCCAGCAGCCTAGGAGGATTGGGTGGCTACACCTTC.

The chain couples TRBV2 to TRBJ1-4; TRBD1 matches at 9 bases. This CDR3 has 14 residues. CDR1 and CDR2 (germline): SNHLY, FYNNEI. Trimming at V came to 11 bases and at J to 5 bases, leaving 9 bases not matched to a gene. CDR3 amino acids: CAGRDRDFNEKLFF. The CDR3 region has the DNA TGTGCCGGGCGGGACAGGGATTTCAATGAAAAACTGTTTTTT.

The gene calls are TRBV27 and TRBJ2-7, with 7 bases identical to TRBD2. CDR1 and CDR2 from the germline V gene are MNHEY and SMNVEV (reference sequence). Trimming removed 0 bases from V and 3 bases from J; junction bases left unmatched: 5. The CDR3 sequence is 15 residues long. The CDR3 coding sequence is TGTGCCAGCAGTTTATCCCTGGGGAGGGACTACGAGCAGTACTTC. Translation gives CASSLSLGRDYEQYF.